The sequence of this T cell receptor (beta chain) was determined in a study of CD8 T cells in ankylosing spondylitis. Findings and caveats of the study: Characteristic of ankylosing spondylitis blood, it appeared, was a TCR beta motif comprising roughly eight highly homologous variants. Relatively rare in peripheral blood, disease-linked clones were also CD8+.

MiXCR was run by TCRdb on the 5' RACE reads, yielding one entry per CDR3 protein. The table lists about 450,000 distinct CDR3 sequences, 26% of them singletons. In germline, CDR1 is KGHDR, CDR2 SFDVKD. V was shortened by 4 bases and J by 2 bases, with 9 bases between the two germline ends. The CDR3 consists of 14 residues. This clonotype appeared once. The antigen remains unidentified. The chain joins TRBV24-1 to TRBJ2-3; D remains ambiguous. The origin of this receptor is a male donor with ankylosing spondylitis. Sequenced: blood, either unsorted or a sorted T cell fraction (not recorded which). CDR3 in DNA: TGTGCCACCAGTGAACACGCGTACACAGATACGCAGTATTTT. Translated: CATSEHAYTDTQYF.